This entry features one TCR beta chain sequence. The specificity of this receptor is unknown. No much larger clone is present one base from it, and per-base qualities are unavailable. Lesional scalp punch biopsies and peripheral blood were obtained from alopecia areata patients. Human scalp biopsies were fixed immediately in PAXgene tissue containers. The library was generated by the immunoSEQ multiplex PCR assay. RNA was extracted from all samples and reverse transcribed into cDNA, which served as template for TCR sequencing. SuperScript III was used to make first-strand cDNA, primed with a 2:1 mix of oligo-dT and random hexamers. A synthetic immune receptor repertoire was used to gauge amplification bias, and whatever bias remained was removed computationally. The authors' analysis ran thus. Raw reads were preprocessed to remove errors, and CDR3 was defined according to IMGT conventions as the region from the conserved cysteine to phenylalanine. To get clonality, Shannon entropy was normalized by log2 of the number of productive unique TCRs and the result was subtracted from 1. Whether each scalp clone was CD4 or CD8 was inferred by checking scalp TCRbeta sequences against the CD4 and CD8 repertoires from sorted blood. Here the immuneACCESS table is served through TCRdb, limited to in-frame sequences with V and J called. Missing clones are a known gap in these copies; in checked studies unresolved V genes cover under half, and the rest lacks a known reason. D and trimming were read from the DNA, whereas the V and J calls and clone size are those reported in that table. Across this sample there are under 15,000 clones, with approximately 60% seen only once. Together, the top ten hold roughly 15% of the sample.

This specimen belongs to a study of CD8+ T cells in alopecia areata (dated by TCRdb to the late 2010s). Looking at the study overall: The treated patients took part in an open-label pilot trial in which moderate-to-severe alopecia areata was treated with oral tofacitinib at 5 to 10 mg twice daily. Tofacitinib was administered for 6 to 18 months, and 6 months of follow-up off drug were then conducted to assess delayed response and recurrence. The study used high-throughput TCRbeta sequencing to examine T cell clonal expansion in alopecia areata, in both the C3H/HeJ mouse model and human patients. Human TCRbeta sequencing covered scalp tissue and sorted CD4+ and CD8+ peripheral blood T cells from patchy and totalis/universalis alopecia areata patients and healthy controls. Biopsies were taken from tofacitinib-treated patients at baseline and at 4 and 24 weeks of treatment, and a later scalp biopsy was taken in several of the tofacitinib-treated patients. Scalp clonality was compared among normal scalp (n=4), patchy alopecia areata scalp (n=8), and alopecia totalis/universalis scalp (n=8). RNA was obtained with the PAXgene miRNA kit for fixed scalp, the miRNeasy kit for PBMCs, and the RNeasy kit for mouse skin. TCRbeta CDR3 regions were amplified by immunoSEQ multiplex PCR with 35 Vbeta forward and 13 Jbeta reverse primers.

What the study reported, not specific to this receptor: Compared with normal scalp, lesional scalp had higher clonality and more expanded CD8+ clones, particularly in alopecia totalis/universalis, a pattern that suggests antigenic drive. Unlike mouse skin, where gammadelta T cells dominate, normal human skin contains resident alphabeta T cells that get sequenced too, which complicates analysis of the scalp TCR repertoire. Shared TCR sequences between patients were less evident than in mice, which may be partly attributable to HLA diversity in the patient population.

The germline V gene specifies SGHRS as CDR1 and YFSETQ as CDR2. The CDR3, from cysteine to phenylalanine, totals 15 residues. Of the read, only the CDR3 DNA is kept; its 45 bases are in frame from base 1. Cut back by 0 bases and 4 bases, the V and J ends lie 13 bases apart. The chain is encoded by TRBV5-1 joined to TRBJ1-1, with a weak D call of TRBD1 (5 bases match). The origin of this receptor is a human donor with alopecia areata. Material for sequencing was skin. Here is the DNA: TGCGCCAGCAGCTTGGGTCGCCCGGGGACCACTGAAGCTTTCTTT. Its protein is CASSLGRPGTTEAFF.